What follows describes a single TCR beta chain. Its cognate antigen is unknown. The entry originates in a study of cytomegalovirus exposure and HLA in healthy donors. Each donor was nominally healthy when sampled (though unrecorded immune exposures were likely). The PCR made use of 60 Vbeta and 13 Jbeta primers. Data came from immunoSEQ multiplex PCR; TCRdb stores just in-frame clones and leaves some out. The sample lists over 200,000 clones, about 85% occurring once. The study's findings and limits: What a later analysis showed was that several of the most significant clusters appeared linked to common viral pathogens. A later analysis reportedly found that, within productive TCRs, an Asian-associated ancestry cluster had fewer N-insertions than the mean observed across the roughly 630 donors. Roughly 170 TCR beta chains were listed as cytomegalovirus-associated.

This CDR3 has 16 amino acids. CDR1 and CDR2 (germline): SGHTA, FQGTGA. The ends were cut back, 3 bases at V and 0 bases at J, with 9 bases in the middle. This sequence originates from a human donor in good health. The V and J genes are TRBV7-3 and TRBJ2-6, with D possibly matching TRBD1 (5 bases). Material for sequencing was PBMCs. The CDR3 sequence is CASSFAGSSGANVLTF. CDR3 in DNA: TGTGCCAGCAGCTTCGCAGGGTCCTCTGGGGCCAACGTCCTGACTTTC.